These 20 T cell receptor beta chains originate from one sample sequenced in a study of beta chain features in type 1 diabetes. Expressed TCRB transcripts got sequenced, as all isolated RNA was reverse transcribed. Sequenced by immunoSEQ multiplex PCR; TCRdb stores in-frame clones only, minus some. This table has just over 600,000 clones, roughly 15% appearing once. Sequencing used naive CD4+ T cells from blood. Receptors originate from a man aged 18 to 30 in good health.

This clone was observed a handful of times. This chain links TRBV4-1 with TRBJ2-1, with D perhaps TRBD1 (5 bases). The CDR3 loop spans 17 amino acids. Germline CDR1 is MGHRA and CDR2 is YSYEKL. V lost 2 bases and J lost 0, with 14 bases in between. CDR3 in amino acids: CASSQPRERSSYNEQFF. The CDR3 bases are TGCGCCAGCAGCCAACCCAGGGAAAGGAGCTCCTACAATGAGCAGTTCTTC.

J is TRBJ1-2 and V is TRBV6-5, with TRBD1 as a possible D gene (5 bases). Trimming left V 2 bases short and J 0 bases short, with 10 bases between. This CDR3 has 15 residues. Germline loops: CDR1 MNHEY, CDR2 SVGAGI. The CDR3 sequence: CASSYGGASNYGYTF. The DNA of the CDR3 is TGTGCCAGCAGTTACGGAGGGGCCTCTAACTATGGCTACACCTTC.

Only a few counts were recorded for this clone. The V and J genes are TRBV7-2 and TRBJ2-7; D is unclear. V lost 3 bases and J 3 bases, leaving 9 bases between the germline ends. The CDR3 is 13 residues long. CDR1 SGHTA and CDR2 FQGNSA come from the germline V gene. The CDR3: CASSFLTFYEQYF. The CDR3 nucleotides read TGTGCCAGCAGCTTTCTGACGTTCTACGAGCAGTACTTC.

This chain joins TRBV25-1 and TRBJ1-2; 8 bases line up with TRBD1. CDR3 length equals 14 residues. J lost 7 bases, V lost 2 bases, and 6 bases had no gene match. Germline CDR1 reads MGHDK; CDR2 reads SYGVNS. CDR3 sequence (DNA): TGTGCCAGCAGTGAACCCGGACAGGGACGTGGCTACACCTTC. As protein: CASSEPGQGRGYTF.

This chain uses TRBV11-3 with TRBJ2-1, with 10 nucleotides matching TRBD2. Germline V CDR1 and CDR2: SGHNT, YENEEA. This CDR3 is 16 amino acids long. After removal of 0 bases from V and 7 bases from J, the junction contained 6 bases not matched to a gene. The CDR3: CASSLEAGGPSNEQFF. Written as DNA, the CDR3 is TGTGCCAGCAGCTTAGAAGCGGGAGGGCCTTCTAATGAGCAGTTCTTC.

This chain links TRBV11-2 with TRBJ2-5, with D tentatively TRBD2 (6 bases). The germline gives CDR1 SGHAT, CDR2 FQNNGV. Trimming shortened V by 1 base and J by 5 bases, and 20 bases separated the two germline ends. This CDR3 region has 17 residues. Here the CDR3 DNA reads TGTGCCAGCAGCTTAGTAGGCCTCTCTAGCGCGGGGGAGACCCAGTACTTC. Residues: CASSLVGLSSAGETQYF.

In this sample, this clone turned up a few times. The genes are TRBV2 and TRBJ1-4; D possibly corresponds to TRBD1 (6 bases). Germline V gene sequence: CDR1 SNHLY, CDR2 FYNNEI. The CDR3 runs to 14 residues. Trimming shortened V by 4 bases and J by 5 bases, and 11 bases separated the two germline ends. CDR3 protein: CASSVGGNNEKLFF. CDR3 coding DNA: TGTGCCAGCAGTGTGGGGGGCAACAATGAAAAACTGTTTTTT. The full variable domain, in which reference TRBV2 and TRBJ1-4 provide the parts outside the CDR3, is EPEVTQTPSHQVTQMGQEVILRCVPISNHLYFYWYRQILGQKVEFLVSFYNNEISEKSEIFDDQFSVERPDGSNFTLKIRSTKLEDSAMYFCASSVGGNNEKLFFGSGTQLSVL.

This chain connects TRBV28 to TRBJ1-2, with D tentatively TRBD1 (5 bases). CDR3 size: 14 residues. From germline, CDR1 is MDHEN and CDR2 SYDVKM. The V gene lost 4 bases and the J gene lost 1 base, with 10 bases spanning the gap. The chain's CDR3 is CASSSGTLNYGYTF. Written as DNA, the CDR3 is TGTGCCAGCAGTTCAGGGACCCTTAACTATGGCTACACCTTC.

This clone showed up just a few times. CDR3 protein: CSSSTGPGYTF. CDR3 DNA: TGCAGCTCTAGTACAGGGCCTGGCTACACCTTC. J is TRBJ1-2 and V is TRBV29-1, with D tentatively TRBD1 (6 bases). CDR1 and CDR2 from the germline V gene are SQVTM and ANQGSEA. The CDR3 length is 11 residues. Deletions cut 8 bases from V and 7 bases from J, with 14 bases between.

This clone has just a few counts. As DNA, the CDR3 is TGTGCCAGCAGTATCGGGGGACAGGGGTTTCAAGAGACCCAGTACTTC. Translation: CASSIGGQGFQETQYF. The chain carries TRBV28 and TRBJ2-5, with TRBD1 matching over 10 bases. Trimming at V came to 5 bases and at J to 2 bases, leaving 8 bases not matched to a gene. CDR1 MDHEN and CDR2 SYDVKM come from the germline V gene. The CDR3 loop spans 16 amino acids.

The genes are TRBV28 and TRBJ2-7; D might be TRBD1 (6 bases). Trimming removed 10 bases at V and 0 bases at J, with 16 bases between. This CDR3 region has 14 residues. CDR1 MDHEN and CDR2 SYDVKM come from the germline V gene. This CDR3 is CATQDSGASYEQYF. CDR3 nucleotide sequence: TGTGCCACCCAGGACAGTGGGGCCTCCTACGAGCAGTACTTC.

This clone was found a few times. The CDR3 nucleotides read TGTGCCAGCAGCTTATCAGGGTCGGGCAATCAGCCCCAGCATTTT. It codes for CASSLSGSGNQPQHF. V gene TRBV7-2 combines with J gene TRBJ1-5, with D maybe TRBD1 (5 bases). Trimming removed 2 bases at V and 2 bases at J, with 10 bases between. CDR3 size: 15 residues. Germline-derived CDR1 and CDR2 are SGHTA and FQGNSA.

The J gene is TRBJ2-7, the V gene TRBV5-1; 8 bases are a match to TRBD1. Germline V CDR1 and CDR2: SGHRS, YFSETQ. This CDR3 comprises 14 residues. The junction had 5 bases not matched to a gene; V was cut back by 4 bases and J by 2 bases. The CDR3 protein is CASSARTGTYEQYF. The DNA for the CDR3 is TGCGCCAGCAGCGCACGGACAGGGACCTACGAGCAGTACTTC.

The sample holds many counts of this clone. The gene calls are TRBV7-2 and TRBJ2-1; 7 bases match TRBD1. CDR1 is SGHTA, CDR2 FQGNSA, per germline. V shed 3 bases, J shed 0 bases, and the junction held 5 bases outside the gene matches. This CDR3 region has 16 residues. The CDR3 loop is CASSLMTGSSYNEQFF. CDR3 sequence (DNA): TGTGCCAGCAGCTTGATGACAGGGAGCTCCTACAATGAGCAGTTCTTC.

This chain joins TRBV18 and TRBJ1-4; 7 bases fit TRBD1. The CDR3 runs to 12 residues. Trimming cost V 6 bases and J 8 bases; bases outside gene matches: 3. In germline, CDR1 is KGHSH, CDR2 LQKENI. CDR3 sequence (DNA): TGTGCCAGCTCCCGGGACAGAGAAAAACTGTTTTTT. This sequence encodes CASSRDREKLFF.

This clone appeared a few times. The chain uses TRBV21-1 and TRBJ1-1. TRBV21-1 is reported as a pseudogene. This CDR3 is 12 amino acids long. The CDR3 coding sequence is TGTGCCAGCAGCAAAGGAGACACTGAAGCTTTCTTT. Residues: CASSKGDTEAFF.

Concerning this clone itself: This specimen includes other DNA sequences encoding the same CDR3. The chain links TRBV18 to TRBJ1-1; 10 nucleotides line up with TRBD1. The CDR3 covers 16 residues. Per germline, CDR1 KGHSH and CDR2 LQKENI. Trimming took 3 bases from V and 0 from J; bases not matched to a gene: 4. CDR3 residues: CASSPGQGGLNTEAFF. DNA of the CDR3: TGTGCCAGCTCACCCGGACAGGGGGGGTTGAACACTGAAGCTTTCTTT.

As concerns this clone: The same CDR3 also results from other DNA sequences found in this sample. V is TRBV6-5 and J is TRBJ2-7; TRBD1 matches 11 bases. V was clipped by 0 bases and J by 4 bases; unmatched bases: 2. The CDR3 has 15 amino acids. Germline V gene data show CDR1 as MNHEY and CDR2 as SVGAGI. DNA for the CDR3: TGTGCCAGCAGTTACTCCGGACAGGGGGCGTACGAGCAGTACTTC. Protein: CASSYSGQGAYEQYF.

The table lists this clone with a few counts. The gene calls are TRBV14 and TRBJ1-1; possibly TRBD1 for D (6 bases). Trimming stripped 4 bases from V and 2 bases from J, with 8 bases between. Germline CDR1 reads SGHDN; CDR2 reads FVKESK. The CDR3 has 13 amino acids. CDR3 in amino acids: CASSRQANTEAFF. The CDR3 nucleotides read TGTGCCAGCAGCCGACAGGCTAACACTGAAGCTTTCTTT.

This clone has only a few counts. The V and J genes are TRBV30 and TRBJ1-2, with TRBD1 identical over 7 bases. V lost 1 base to trimming and J lost 8 bases; unmatched junction nucleotides: 13. This CDR3 spans 15 amino acids. Germline CDR1 and CDR2: GTSNPN and SVGIG (reference sequence). Here the CDR3 DNA reads TGTGCCTGGAGTGCGGAACTACAGGGGAGTAGAGGCTACACCTTC. Amino acids: CAWSAELQGSRGYTF.